This T cell receptor (beta chain) is from a study of blood T cell repertoires in COVID-19. Across the whole study: Italy, Spain and the United States were the sources of the convalescent and acute COVID-19 samples.

There are 14 residues in the CDR3. Germline V lookup: CDR1 LGHDT, CDR2 YNNKEL (reference sequence). Trimming cost V 2 bases and J 7 bases, with 14 bases left between them. Per the original methods: Reference gene primer amplification gave estimated nucleated cell counts. Generated by immunoSEQ multiplex PCR, the TCRdb table keeps only in-frame clones and is missing some. V, J and clone size were drawn from that table, and D and trimming were deduced from the DNA. The data hold 110,000 or so clones, with 70% to 90% observed a single time. The receptor comes from a man between 40 and 49 years old with acute or convalescent COVID-19. This chain links TRBV3-1 (or the pseudogene TRBV3-2) with TRBJ1-2; D uncertain. The sequencing input was peripheral blood. The CDR3 DNA is TGTGCCAGCAGCCAACAGCCGGGGTGGAGTGGCTACACCTTC. Protein sequence: CASSQQPGWSGYTF.